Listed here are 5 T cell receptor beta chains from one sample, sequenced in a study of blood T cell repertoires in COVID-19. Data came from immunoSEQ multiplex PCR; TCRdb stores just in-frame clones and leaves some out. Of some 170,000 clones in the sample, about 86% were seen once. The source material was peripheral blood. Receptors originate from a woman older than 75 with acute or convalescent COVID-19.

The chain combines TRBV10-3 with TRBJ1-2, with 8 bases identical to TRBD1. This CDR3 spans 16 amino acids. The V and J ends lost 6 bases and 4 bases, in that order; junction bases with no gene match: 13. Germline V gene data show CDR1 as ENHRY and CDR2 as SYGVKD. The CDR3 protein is CAISGTGTTITYGYTF. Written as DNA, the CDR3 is TGTGCCATCAGCGGGACAGGAACCACGATCACCTATGGCTACACCTTC.

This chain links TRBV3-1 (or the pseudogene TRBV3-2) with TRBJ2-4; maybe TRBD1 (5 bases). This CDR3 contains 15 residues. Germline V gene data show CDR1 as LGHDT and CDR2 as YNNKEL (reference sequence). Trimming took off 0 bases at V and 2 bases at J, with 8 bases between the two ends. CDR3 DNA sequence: TGTGCCAGCAGCCAAGATAGGGGAACCAAAAACATTCAGTACTTC. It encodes CASSQDRGTKNIQYF.

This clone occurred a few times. CDR3: CASSAQGGPTEAFF. The CDR3 DNA sequence: TGTGCCAGCAGCGCCCAAGGGGGCCCCACTGAAGCTTTCTTT. The V gene is TRBV5-4, the J gene TRBJ1-1; the match to TRBD1 covers 7 bases. This CDR3 is built from 14 residues. From germline, CDR1 is SGHNT and CDR2 YYREEE (reference sequence). Trimming took 4 bases from V and 4 from J; bases not matched to a gene: 7. The complete variable domain, with remaining parts taken from reference TRBV5-4 and TRBJ1-1, reads ETGVTQSPTHLIKTRGQQVTLRCSSQSGHNTVSWYQQALGQGPQFIFQYYREEENGRGNFPPRFSGLQFPNYSSELNVNALELDDSALYLCASSAQGGPTEAFFGQGTRLTVV.

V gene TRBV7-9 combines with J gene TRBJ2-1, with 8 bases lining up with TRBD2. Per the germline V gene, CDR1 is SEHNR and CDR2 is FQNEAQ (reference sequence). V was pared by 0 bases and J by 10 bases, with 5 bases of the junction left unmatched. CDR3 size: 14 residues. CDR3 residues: CASSLATGLVEQFF. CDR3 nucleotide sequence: TGTGCCAGCAGCTTAGCCACGGGACTAGTCGAGCAGTTCTTC.

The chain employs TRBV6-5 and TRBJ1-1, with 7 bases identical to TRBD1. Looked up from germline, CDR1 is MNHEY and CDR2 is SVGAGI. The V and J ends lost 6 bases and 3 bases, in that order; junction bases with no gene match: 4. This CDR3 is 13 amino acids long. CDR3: CASRKQGYTEAFF. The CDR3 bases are TGTGCCAGCAGAAAACAGGGGTACACTGAAGCTTTCTTT.